These 9 T cell receptor beta chains were sequenced from one sample in a study of post-analysis software for immune sequencing data. Study results and limitations: TRBV5-6, TRBV5-1 and TRBV20-1 belonged to a set of roughly five TRBV segments that were more frequent in patients than controls.

TCR beta libraries were prepared from cDNA with unique molecular identifiers. TCRdb processed the PCR reads anew with MiXCR; each CDR3 protein has one entry. The sample records some 690,000 distinct CDR3 sequences, roughly 27% being singletons. These receptors are not linked to any known antigen. Sample: blood. The origin of the receptors is a girl under 18 with multiple sclerosis.

The table lists this clonotype with many counts. This chain connects TRBV29-1 to TRBJ1-2; TRBD1 is a possible D gene (6 bases). Trimming cost V 8 bases and J 2 bases, with 15 bases left between them. Germline CDR1 is SQVTM and CDR2 is ANQGSEA. The CDR3 consists of 13 residues. As DNA, the CDR3 is TGCAGCTCCGCCGGGGGGCCAAACTATGGCTACACCTTC. This sequence encodes CSSAGGPNYGYTF.

This clonotype was detected many times. The CDR3 nucleotides are TGTGCCAGCAGTTTAACGTACGAGCAGTACTTC. This gives the protein CASSLTYEQYF. The rearrangement links TRBV12-3 or TRBV12-4 to TRBJ2-7; D unresolved. The V end lost 2 bases, the J end lost 4 bases, and 3 bases lay between the germline ends. The CDR3 length is 11 residues.

The chain couples TRBV5-1 to TRBJ2-3, with D perhaps matching TRBD2 (5 bases). V shed 3 bases and J shed 3 bases, with 11 bases lying between them. This CDR3 is 14 amino acids long. Germline CDR1 reads SGHRS; CDR2 reads YFSETQ. CDR3 nucleotides: TGCGCCAGCAGCTACGACCGAGGGACAGATACGCAGTATTTT. Its protein is CASSYDRGTDTQYF.

This clonotype has a count of ten or more. The CDR3 sequence: CSARRRDIPYGYTF. CDR3 DNA: TGCAGTGCTAGAAGGAGAGACATTCCTTATGGCTACACCTTC. This chain links TRBV20-1 with TRBJ1-2; D gene unclear. There are 14 residues in the CDR3. Trimming left V 2 bases short and J 5 bases short, with 15 bases between. Germline V gives CDR1 DFQATT, CDR2 SNEGSKA (reference sequence).

The table lists this clonotype with a few counts. The rearrangement uses TRBV9 and TRBJ1-2; D gene unclear. The germline V gene encodes CDR1 SGDLS and CDR2 YYNGEE. V was cut by 0 bases and J by 1 base, with 7 bases left in between. The CDR3 has 14 amino acids. The CDR3 loop is CASSVGDLNYGYTF. In DNA, the CDR3 is TGTGCCAGCAGCGTAGGAGACCTTAACTATGGCTACACCTTC.

The chain is built from TRBV19 and TRBJ1-5; possible D gene TRBD1, 5 bases. From germline, CDR1 is LNHDA and CDR2 SQIVND (reference sequence). CDR3 size: 13 residues. V lost 8 bases and J lost 5, with 13 bases in between. The CDR3 protein is CASCRTGDQPQHF. DNA of the CDR3: TGTGCCAGTTGCCGAACGGGGGATCAGCCCCAGCATTTT.

This chain uses TRBV28 with TRBJ2-5; 7 bases align to TRBD2. This CDR3 is 14 amino acids long. Germline CDR1 MDHEN, CDR2 SYDVKM. V dropped 7 bases and J dropped 5; count of bases not matched to a gene: 10. The CDR3 loop reads CASTPWAGVETQYF. Here the CDR3 DNA reads TGTGCCAGCACTCCCTGGGCGGGAGTGGAGACCCAGTACTTC. Using reference TRBV28 and TRBJ2-5 for the parts outside the CDR3, the full variable domain is DVKVTQSSRYLVKRTGEKVFLECVQDMDHENMFWYRQDPGLGLRLIYFSYDVKMKEKGDIPEGYSVSREKKERFSLILESASTNQTSMYLCASTPWAGVETQYFGPGTRLLVL.

V and J are TRBV27 and TRBJ2-7; the D call may be TRBD1 or TRBD2 (7 bases each). CDR1 MNHEY and CDR2 SMNVEV come from the germline V gene (reference sequence). V was pared by 3 bases and J by 6 bases, with 12 bases between. The CDR3 contains 13 residues. This CDR3 reads CASSFPGGGEQYF. The DNA for the CDR3 is TGTGCCAGCAGTTTTCCAGGGGGGGGCGAGCAGTACTTC.

This clonotype was detected many times. The chain couples TRBV5-1 to TRBJ2-5, with D unclear. Germline CDR1 and CDR2: SGHRS and YFSETQ. Trimming took 0 bases from V and 6 from J, leaving 6 bases between them. The CDR3 is 12 amino acids. The CDR3 DNA is TGCGCCAGCAGCTTGGAAGGGAAGACCCAGTACTTC. This sequence encodes CASSLEGKTQYF.